This TCR beta chain was observed in a study of response to subunit inactivated influenza vaccine. About this clonotype: Its cognate antigen is unknown.

Germline CDR1 is SGHTA and CDR2 is FQGNSA. The CDR3 totals 15 residues. Trimming left V 5 bases short and J 3 bases short, with 14 bases between. Study-wide results and caveats: It was the authors' suggestion that each seasonal influenza vaccination recruits few new T cells.

Using its own MiXCR run on the RT-PCR reads, TCRdb lists one record per CDR3 protein. The data hold around 540,000 distinct CDR3 sequences, with about 10% observed a single time. The sample here was PBMCs from blood, taken on the day of vaccination. The rearrangement joins TRBV7-2 to TRBJ1-3, with D uncertain. The receptor was derived from a man aged 50 or older who received an inactivated influenza vaccine. The CDR3 DNA follows: TGTGCCAGCAGCGTGGGGAGGGTAAATGGAAACACCATATATTTT. Translating it yields CASSVGRVNGNTIYF. Together with reference TRBV7-2 and TRBJ1-3, the CDR3 gives the full variable domain: GAGVSQSPSNKVTEKGKDVELRCDPISGHTALYWYRQSLGQGLEFLIYFQGNSAPDKSGLPSDRFSAERTGGSVSTLTIQRTQQEDSAVYLCASSVGRVNGNTIYFGEGSWLTVV.